A selection of T cell receptor beta chains follows, all from one sample in a study of blood T cell repertoires in COVID-19. Clones were read by immunoSEQ multiplex PCR, and TCRdb kept only the in-frame ones, dropping some. The sample shows about 94,000 clones, over 70% of them seen only once. The sample consisted of peripheral blood. The receptors come from a human donor in a cohort sampled during active COVID-19. Both conserved end residues are part of each CDR3. Fields, in order: CDR3 protein, CDR3 DNA, V gene, J gene, D gene. A D gene is named only where the DNA matches it firmly.

cdr3_aa: CASSFLTGNYGYTF; cdr3_nt: TGTGCCAGCAGTTTCCTGACAGGCAACTATGGCTACACCTTC; v_call: TRBV27; j_call: TRBJ1-2; d_call: .
cdr3_aa: CSASGTSAPYEQYF; cdr3_nt: TGCAGTGCTAGTGGTACTAGCGCACCCTACGAGCAGTACTTC; v_call: TRBV20-1; j_call: TRBJ2-7; d_call: TRBD2
cdr3_aa: CASSLGTGRTIYF; cdr3_nt: TGCGCCAGCAGCTTGGGTACAGGGCGTACCATATATTTT; v_call: TRBV5-1; j_call: TRBJ1-3; d_call: .
cdr3_aa: CASSVRSGDRYYGYTF; cdr3_nt: TGTGCCAGCAGCGTAAGAAGTGGGGACAGGTACTATGGCTACACCTTC; v_call: TRBV9; j_call: TRBJ1-2; d_call: TRBD1
cdr3_aa: CASGSSGYEQYF; cdr3_nt: TGTGCCAGCGGGAGTAGCGGTTACGAGCAGTACTTC; v_call: TRBV2; j_call: TRBJ2-7; d_call: .
cdr3_aa: CASSRGGAGNTEAFF; cdr3_nt: TGTGCCAGTAGTAGAGGGGGCGCTGGGAACACTGAAGCTTTCTTT; v_call: TRBV19; j_call: TRBJ1-1; d_call: TRBD1
cdr3_aa: CASSLAVTGSYEQYF; cdr3_nt: TGTGCCAGCAGCTTAGCCGTGACAGGTTCGTACGAGCAGTACTTC; v_call: TRBV7-9; j_call: TRBJ2-7; d_call: .
cdr3_aa: CATSDPREKLFF; cdr3_nt: TGTGCCACCAGTGACCCCCGGGAAAAACTGTTTTTT; v_call: TRBV24-1; j_call: TRBJ1-4; d_call: .
cdr3_aa: CASSPQDRGMTEAFF; cdr3_nt: TGCGCCAGCAGCCCCCAGGACAGGGGGATGACTGAAGCTTTCTTT; v_call: TRBV5-1; j_call: TRBJ1-1; d_call: TRBD1
cdr3_aa: CASSASGGTDTQYF; cdr3_nt: TGTGCCAGCAGCGCCAGCGGGGGCACAGATACGCAGTATTTT; v_call: TRBV7-9; j_call: TRBJ2-3; d_call: TRBD2
cdr3_aa: CASSFFRDRGFSPLHF; cdr3_nt: TGTGCCAGCAGTTTTTTCCGGGACAGGGGTTTCTCACCCCTCCACTTT; v_call: TRBV28; j_call: TRBJ1-6; d_call: TRBD1